This TCR beta chain stems from a study of response to subunit inactivated influenza vaccine. This CDR3 is 17 amino acids long. V shed 5 bases and J 0 bases; nucleotides not matched to a gene: 10. TCRdb called the RT-PCR reads again in MiXCR, with one record for every CDR3 protein. Of 500,000 to 750,000 distinct CDR3 sequences in the sample, 12% to 15% were seen once. This clonotype occurred a few times. The specimen comprised PBMCs from blood, sampled 11 to 12 days after vaccination. This TCR derives from a man aged 50-60 years who received an inactivated influenza vaccine. The chain couples TRBV12-3 or TRBV12-4 to TRBJ2-1, with 7 positions matching TRBD1. This CDR3 is CASSMTRQGISYNEQFF. The DNA of the CDR3 is TGTGCCAGCAGTATGACACGACAGGGAATCTCCTACAATGAGCAGTTCTTC.